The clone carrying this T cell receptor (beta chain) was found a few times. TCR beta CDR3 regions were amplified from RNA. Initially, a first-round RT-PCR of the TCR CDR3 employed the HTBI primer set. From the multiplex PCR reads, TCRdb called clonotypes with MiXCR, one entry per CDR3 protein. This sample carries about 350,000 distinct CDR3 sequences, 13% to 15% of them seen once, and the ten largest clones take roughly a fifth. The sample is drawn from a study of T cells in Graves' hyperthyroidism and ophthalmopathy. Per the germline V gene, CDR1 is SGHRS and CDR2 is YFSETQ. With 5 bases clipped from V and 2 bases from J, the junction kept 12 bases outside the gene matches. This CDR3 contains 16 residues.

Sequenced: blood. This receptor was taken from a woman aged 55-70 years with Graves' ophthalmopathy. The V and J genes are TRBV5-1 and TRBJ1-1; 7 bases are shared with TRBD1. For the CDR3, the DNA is TGCGCCAGCAGGGGGGGGGGGGGACAGCCCAACACTGAAGCTTTCTTT. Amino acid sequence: CASRGGGGQPNTEAFF. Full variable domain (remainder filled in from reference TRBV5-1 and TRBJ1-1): KAGVTQTPRYLIKTRGQQVTLSCSPISGHRSVSWYQQTPGQGLQFLFEYFSETQRNKGNFPGRFSGRQFSNSRSEMNVSTLELGDSALYLCASRGGGGQPNTEAFFGQGTRLTVV.